A selection of T cell receptor beta chains follows, all from one sample in a study of OX40 agonist ivuxolimab in advanced cancers. Assay: immunoSEQ multiplex PCR; the TCRdb copy retains only in-frame clones and omits some. The table includes around 70,000 clones, about 85% detected once. Specimen: CD4+ or CD8+ T cells sorted from blood, collected in a trial of the OX40 agonist ivuxolimab. These receptors were collected from an adult with an advanced solid tumor such as melanoma, head and neck, liver or kidney cancer. The CDR3 runs from the conserved cysteine through the conserved F or W. D genes are given only for firm matches. Clone size is not always given. Where it is, it says once, few, many or a class for expanded clones.

j_call,v_call,clone_size,cdr3_length,d_call,cdr3_aa,cdr3_nt
TRBJ2-2,TRBV28,.,12,.,CASIRDTGELFF,TGTGCCAGCATACGGGACACCGGGGAGCTGTTTTTT
TRBJ2-7,TRBV6-5,.,14,.,CASSSPIVGYEQYF,TGTGCCAGCAGTTCCCCCATTGTCGGATACGAGCAGTACTTC
TRBJ1-3,TRBV7-6,.,15,.,CASSLTVNSGNTIYF,TGTGCCAGCAGCTTGACAGTAAACTCTGGAAACACCATATATTTT
TRBJ2-3,TRBV7-6,.,15,TRBD2,CASSPSGGRTDTQYF,TGTGCCAGCTCGCCCAGCGGGGGTAGGACAGATACGCAGTATTTT
TRBJ2-5,TRBV25-1,few,15,TRBD1,CASSGEQGITETQYF,TGTGCCAGCAGTGGGGAACAGGGGATTACAGAGACCCAGTACTTC
TRBJ2-7,TRBV6-1,.,14,TRBD1,CASRGGQGFYEQYF,TGTGCCAGCAGGGGGGGACAGGGCTTCTACGAGCAGTACTTC
TRBJ1-2,TRBV28,.,15,.,CASSFLGQANYGYTF,TGTGCCAGCAGTTTCCTCGGACAAGCAAACTATGGCTACACCTTC
TRBJ1-1,TRBV7-2,.,13,.,CASSPPGNTEAFF,TGTGCCAGCAGCCCCCCGGGGAACACTGAAGCTTTCTTT
TRBJ2-1,TRBV28,.,14,.,CASSLPGRRNEQFF,TGTGCCAGCAGTTTACCCGGAAGGCGTAATGAGCAGTTCTTC
TRBJ2-1,TRBV25-1,once,15,TRBD1,CASTPQGAQYNEQFF,TGTGCCAGCACTCCACAGGGGGCTCAATACAATGAGCAGTTCTTC
TRBJ2-3,TRBV5-1,.,15,TRBD2,CASSLGGLAADTQYF,TGCGCCAGCAGCTTGGGGGGACTAGCCGCAGATACGCAGTATTTT
TRBJ1-1,TRBV28,.,12,.,CASSLAERRAFF,TGTGCCAGCAGTTTAGCCGAAAGGCGGGCTTTCTTT
TRBJ2-3,TRBV7-3,.,14,.,CASSPTRGTDTQYF,TGTGCCAGCAGCCCCACCCGGGGTACAGATACGCAGTATTTT
TRBJ2-5,TRBV7-7,.,16,TRBD2,CASSLGGTSGSETQYF,TGTGCTAGCAGCTTAGGGGGGACTAGCGGGAGCGAGACCCAGTACTTC
TRBJ2-1,TRBV11-3,.,16,TRBD2,CASSLHKREGSNEQFF,TGTGCCAGCAGCTTACACAAGCGGGAGGGAAGCAATGAGCAGTTCTTC
TRBJ2-3,TRBV7-2,.,15,TRBD2,CASSLLAGGTDTQYF,TGTGCCAGCAGCTTACTAGCGGGGGGCACAGATACGCAGTATTTT
TRBJ1-2,TRBV18,.,15,.,CASSPFGGANYGYTF,TGTGCCAGCTCACCATTTGGCGGAGCTAACTATGGCTACACCTTC
TRBJ1-2,TRBV7-9,.,12,.,CASSFSNYGYTF,TGTGCCAGCAGCTTCAGTAACTATGGCTACACCTTC
TRBJ2-1,TRBV5-8,.,14,.,CASSRGSLGNEQFF,TGTGCCAGCAGCCGTGGCTCCCTGGGGAATGAGCAGTTCTTC
TRBJ1-1,TRBV6-5,.,15,.,CASSYSVTPDTEAFF,TGTGCCAGCAGTTACTCGGTGACACCCGACACTGAAGCTTTCTTT
TRBJ1-2,TRBV27,.,14,.,CASSVGGRNYGYTF,TGTGCCAGCAGCGTGGGTGGTCGTAACTATGGCTACACCTTC
TRBJ1-5,TRBV7-6,.,14,.,CASSLGARNQPQHF,TGTGCCAGCAGCTTAGGGGCGCGGAATCAGCCCCAGCATTTT
TRBJ1-3,TRBV6-5,.,15,.,CASRPSGFSGNTIYF,TGTGCCAGCAGGCCCTCGGGGTTCTCTGGAAACACCATATATTTT
TRBJ2-1,TRBV7-9,.,15,TRBD2,CASSRSGGGSNEQFF,TGTGCCAGCAGCCGCTCGGGCGGGGGGTCCAATGAGCAGTTCTTC
TRBJ1-5,TRBV28,.,15,.,CASRYRALSNQPQHF,TGTGCCAGCAGATACAGGGCTCTTAGCAATCAGCCCCAGCATTTT
TRBJ1-1,TRBV5-1,.,14,TRBD1,CASSLGQGGTEAFF,TGCGCCAGCAGCTTGGGACAGGGTGGCACTGAAGCTTTCTTT
TRBJ1-4,TRBV19,.,15,TRBD1,CATQDRGRPNEKLFF,TGTGCCACCCAGGACAGGGGACGACCTAATGAAAAACTGTTTTTT
TRBJ2-1,TRBV4-1,.,15,TRBD2,CASSQGLAGNNEQFF,TGCGCCAGCAGCCAAGGTCTAGCGGGGAACAATGAGCAGTTCTTC
TRBJ2-1,TRBV6-5,.,16,TRBD2,CASSLLAGANYNEQFF,TGTGCCAGCAGTTTACTAGCGGGGGCCAACTACAATGAGCAGTTCTTC
TRBJ2-5,TRBV5-5,.,14,.,CASSLGTAQETQYF,TGTGCCAGCAGCTTGGGGACAGCCCAAGAGACCCAGTACTTC
TRBJ2-2,TRBV19,.,13,.,CASSRGTAGELFF,TGTGCCAGTAGTAGAGGGACCGCCGGGGAGCTGTTTTTT
TRBJ2-7,TRBV7-8,.,12,.,CASSRATVEQYF,TGTGCCAGCAGCCGAGCTACAGTTGAGCAGTACTTC
TRBJ1-2,TRBV29-1,.,12,.,CSSGGANYGYTF,TGCAGCTCTGGGGGGGCAAACTATGGCTACACCTTC
TRBJ1-5,TRBV7-2,.,15,.,CASSGGSGSNQPQHF,TGTGCCAGCAGCGGAGGATCAGGGTCCAATCAGCCCCAGCATTTT
TRBJ1-1,TRBV6-5,.,15,.,CASSYSWQGDTEAFF,TGTGCCAGCAGTTACTCCTGGCAGGGAGACACTGAAGCTTTCTTT
TRBJ2-1,TRBV6-6,.,13,.,CASTRGTYNEQFF,TGTGCCAGCACCCGGGGGACCTACAATGAGCAGTTCTTC
TRBJ1-1,TRBV6-6,few,14,TRBD1,CASSNRDRSTEAFF,TGTGCCAGCTCGAACCGGGACAGGTCCACTGAAGCTTTCTTT
TRBJ1-1,TRBV19,.,14,TRBD1,CASLDRGLNTEAFF,TGTGCCAGTTTGGACAGGGGATTGAACACTGAAGCTTTCTTT
TRBJ2-2,TRBV29-1,.,15,.,CSVEGGPGDTGELFF,TGCAGCGTTGAAGGAGGACCCGGAGACACCGGGGAGCTGTTTTTT
TRBJ1-2,TRBV5-8,.,15,.,CASSFLTAANYGYTF,TGTGCCAGCAGCTTCTTGACAGCAGCTAACTATGGCTACACCTTC
TRBJ1-4,TRBV7-9,.,14,.,CASSLAGAREKLFF,TGTGCCAGCAGCTTAGCTGGGGCAAGGGAAAAACTGTTTTTT
TRBJ1-5,TRBV6-5,.,13,.,CASSYPAGQPQHF,TGTGCCAGCAGTTACCCGGCAGGCCAGCCCCAGCATTTT
TRBJ1-1,TRBV28,.,13,.,CASSSRAYTEAFF,TGTGCCAGCAGCTCCCGGGCCTACACTGAAGCTTTCTTT
TRBJ1-1,TRBV6-5,.,14,.,CASSYDRLNTEAFF,TGTGCCAGCAGTTACGACAGATTGAACACTGAAGCTTTCTTT
TRBJ1-3,TRBV5-1,once,18,.,CASSLIPQIGGPGNTIYF,TGCGCCAGCAGCTTGATCCCTCAGATAGGTGGACCTGGAAACACCATATATTTT
TRBJ2-7,TRBV7-6,.,14,.,CASSSQASSYEQYF,TGTGCCAGCAGCTCCCAGGCGAGCTCCTACGAGCAGTACTTC
TRBJ2-7,TRBV11-2,.,14,TRBD1,CASSYRDRTYEQYF,TGTGCCAGCAGCTACCGGGACAGGACCTACGAGCAGTACTTC
TRBJ1-1,TRBV28,.,12,.,CATQGQNTEAFF,TGTGCCACCCAAGGCCAGAACACTGAAGCTTTCTTT
TRBJ2-1,TRBV5-1,.,15,.,CASSLDGGASRGQFF,TGCGCCAGCAGCTTGGATGGGGGAGCTTCGAGAGGACAGTTCTTC
TRBJ2-3,TRBV7-9,.,15,.,CASSSSGLRTDTQYF,TGTGCCAGCAGCTCCTCGGGACTTCGCACAGATACGCAGTATTTT
TRBJ2-1,TRBV5-1,.,15,.,CASRELSGLYNEQFF,TGCGCCAGCAGAGAACTGAGCGGGTTGTACAATGAGCAGTTCTTC
TRBJ1-6,TRBV4-2,once,16,.,CASSPIGREYNSPLHF,TGTGCCAGCAGCCCTATCGGACGGGAGTATAATTCACCCCTCCACTTT